This TCR beta chain came from a study of low-dose radiotherapy and immunotherapy resistance in tumors. The wider study: It was every two weeks, one day before radiation and immunotherapy, that intravenous cyclophosphamide 200 mg/m2 was given. The study gave patients oral aspirin 300 mg daily for four cycles from cycle 1 day 1.

In this sample, this clonotype turned up a few times. The germline V gene encodes CDR1 MDHEN and CDR2 SYDVKM. This CDR3 has 17 amino acids. V gave up 3 bases and J gave up 2 bases, with 19 bases separating them. TRAV- and TRBV-specific primers primed first-strand cDNA, covering alpha and beta chains. The authors ran 15 to 20 PCR cycles to amplify TCRs with a constant-region primer and V-primer adapter. Amplification of isolated mRNA was accomplished via in vitro transcription. TCRdb re-called the reads through MiXCR, storing one row per CDR3 protein. The sample consists of 10,000 to 15,000 distinct CDR3 sequences, approximately 57% of them appearing once. Patients deemed eligible presented with advanced solid tumors lacking tumor-infiltrating lymphocytes.

This receptor was obtained from a human donor with advanced metastatic prostate, ovarian, gallbladder or colorectal cancer (not recorded which). This table probably holds off-target reads from a library built for another chain. The chain links TRBV28 to TRBJ1-2, with a possible D match to TRBD1 (5 bases). The CDR3 coding sequence is TGTGCCAGCAGTTTGGTAAGACAGTTCCAGAGGAACTATGGCTACACCTTC. Residues: CASSLVRQFQRNYGYTF.